This T cell receptor (beta chain) came from a study of cytomegalovirus exposure and HLA in healthy donors. CDR3 length equals 13 residues. CDR1 is SGHTA, CDR2 FQGNSA, per germline. The V end was cut by 2 bases, the J end by 7 bases, with 11 bases between. As concerns this clone: The antigen is not known.

Both 60 Vbeta primers and 13 Jbeta primers went into the PCR. Here immunoSEQ multiplex PCR was the method, and the copy in TCRdb shows in-frame clones only, minus some. The sample carries some 150,000 clones, roughly 79% recorded once. Points from the study as a whole: With later analysis, a missense DCLRE1C variant became linked to TCR beta V- and J-gene trimming.

This rearrangement joins TRBV7-2 to TRBJ1-2; no firm D call. The sample comprised PBMCs. The sequence was obtained from a woman in her forties or fifties in good health and CMV-seronegative. This CDR3 is CASSLTGAFGYTF. The CDR3 coding sequence is TGTGCCAGCAGCTTAACCGGAGCTTTTGGCTACACCTTC. The full variable domain, in which reference TRBV7-2 and TRBJ1-2 provide the parts outside the CDR3, is GAGVSQSPSNKVTEKGKDVELRCDPISGHTALYWYRQSLGQGLEFLIYFQGNSAPDKSGLPSDRFSAERTGGSVSTLTIQRTQQEDSAVYLCASSLTGAFGYTFGSGTRLTVV.